These T cell receptor beta chains were read from a single sample in a study of blood T cell repertoires in COVID-19. The repertoire was sequenced with immunoSEQ multiplex PCR; TCRdb's copy has only in-frame clones and lacks some. The table has approximately 62,000 clones, approximately 90% seen once. The sample consisted of peripheral blood. The source of these receptors is a man aged 55 to 70 with acute or convalescent COVID-19. CDR3s include the opening cysteine and the closing phenylalanine or tryptophan. A D gene is named only where the DNA matches it firmly. A clone size is listed for some rows: how often the clone was seen (once, few, many), or a class if it is expanded.

V gene,clone size,D gene,J gene,CDR3 DNA,CDR3 protein
TRBV7-2,once,TRBD1,TRBJ1-3,TGTGCCAGCAGCCCCCAAGGTACAGGGGCAGGAAACACCATATATTTT,CASSPQGTGAGNTIYF
TRBV28,NA,NA,TRBJ2-3,TGTGCCAGCCTACCTAGGCCCACAGATACGCAGTATTTT,CASLPRPTDTQYF
TRBV19,once,NA,TRBJ2-5,TGTGCCAGTAGTTATCAGGGGAGGGGTGAGACCCAGTACTTC,CASSYQGRGETQYF
TRBV27,NA,TRBD2,TRBJ2-3,TGTGCCAGCAGTTTATCGTACGGGAGGGCCCCAGATACGCAGTATTTT,CASSLSYGRAPDTQYF
TRBV7-2,NA,TRBD2,TRBJ2-1,TGTGCCAGCAGCCCCTCGGGACTAGCGGGAGGAGAGCAGTTCTTC,CASSPSGLAGGEQFF
TRBV5-1,NA,TRBD1,TRBJ1-3,TGCGCCAGCAGCTTGAACGGACAGGAGTCTGGAAACACCATATATTTT,CASSLNGQESGNTIYF
TRBV5-1,NA,TRBD2,TRBJ2-7,TGCGCCAGCAGCCTTGACCTTAGCGGGAGCTCCTACGAGCAGTACTTC,CASSLDLSGSSYEQYF
TRBV30,NA,NA,TRBJ1-1,TGTGCCTGGAGTTCAGGGCCTATGAACACTGAAGCTTTCTTT,CAWSSGPMNTEAFF
TRBV6-5,NA,NA,TRBJ2-1,TGTGCCAGCAGCCTAGGGGGAAACTTAAATGAGCAGTTCTTC,CASSLGGNLNEQFF
TRBV6-5,NA,TRBD2,TRBJ2-7,TGTGCCAGCAGTTACTCCCTAGCGGGTACTGCCGAGCAGTACTTC,CASSYSLAGTAEQYF
TRBV28,NA,TRBD1,TRBJ2-1,TGTGCCAGCAGCGGAGGACAGGCCGGTCGGCAGGGTGAGCAGTTCTTC,CASSGGQAGRQGEQFF
TRBV7-9,NA,TRBD1,TRBJ1-2,TGTGCCAGCAGCTTAGGAGGGCGGGACAGAGTCTATGGCTACACCTTC,CASSLGGRDRVYGYTF
TRBV6-5,once,TRBD2,TRBJ2-1,TGTGCCAGCAGTTACTCCGGACTAGCGGGAGGCAATGAGCAGTTCTTC,CASSYSGLAGGNEQFF
TRBV18,NA,NA,TRBJ1-2,TGTGCCAGCTCACCGGACAGTAACTATGGCTACACCTTC,CASSPDSNYGYTF
TRBV24-1,NA,TRBD1,TRBJ2-3,TGTGCCACCAGTGATGGGGACAGGGGACAGTATTTT,CATSDGDRGQYF
TRBV5-1,NA,TRBD1,TRBJ2-5,TGCGCCAGCAGCTTGGGGGGACAGGGTCAAGAGACCCAGTACTTC,CASSLGGQGQETQYF
TRBV28,NA,NA,TRBJ1-1,TGTGCCAGCAGCCGGGGGTTGAACACTGAAGCTTTCTTT,CASSRGLNTEAFF
TRBV7-6,NA,NA,TRBJ1-3,TGTGCCAGCAGCTCTCCGGAGGACGGAAACACCATATATTTT,CASSSPEDGNTIYF
TRBV7-2,NA,NA,TRBJ1-4,TGTGCCAGCAGCCCCACAGGATCTGGTAATGAAAAACTGTTTTTT,CASSPTGSGNEKLFF
TRBV2,NA,NA,TRBJ1-1,TGTGCCAGCAGTGTGCAGGGTGGGAACACTGAAGCTTTCTTT,CASSVQGGNTEAFF
TRBV3-1/TRBV3-2,NA,NA,TRBJ1-5,TGTGCCAGCAGCCAAGTATTTACAGGCGCTAGCAATCAGCCCCAGCATTTT,CASSQVFTGASNQPQHF
TRBV5-5,NA,NA,TRBJ2-5,TGTGCCAGCAGCTACTCCGGGACACGAGAAGAGACCCAGTACTTC,CASSYSGTREETQYF
TRBV24-1,NA,NA,TRBJ1-4,TGTGCCACGGCAAACGGGGGGCGAAGTGAAAAACTGTTTTTT,CATANGGRSEKLFF
TRBV5-1,NA,TRBD1,TRBJ2-3,TGCGCCAGCAGCACGGGACAGGGGGCGCCGGGTACGCAGTATTTT,CASSTGQGAPGTQYF
TRBV29-1,NA,NA,TRBJ1-2,TGCAGCGTTTTTTTAGCTAACTATGGCTACACCTTC,CSVFLANYGYTF
TRBV7-9,NA,NA,TRBJ2-7,TGTGCCAGCAGCTTACATTCGGGGGGCCCAACGGACGAGCAGTACTTC,CASSLHSGGPTDEQYF
TRBV9,NA,TRBD1,TRBJ1-1,TGTGCCAGCAGCGTAGGGGACAGGGGGAAAATAAACACTGAAGCTTTCTTT,CASSVGDRGKINTEAFF
TRBV6-6,NA,NA,TRBJ1-6,TGTGCCAGCAGTTCGCAGGGATTTGATAATTCACCCCTCCACTTT,CASSSQGFDNSPLHF
TRBV6-1,NA,NA,TRBJ1-3,TGTGCCAGCAGTGAACTCCACAGGGCCGGAAACACCATATATTTT,CASSELHRAGNTIYF
TRBV11-3,NA,NA,TRBJ2-1,TGTGCCAGCAGCTTAGAGAGCGGATACAATGAGCAGTTCTTC,CASSLESGYNEQFF
TRBV28,NA,TRBD1,TRBJ1-3,TGTGCCAGCAGGACAGGGGGCCCTGGAAACACCATATATTTT,CASRTGGPGNTIYF